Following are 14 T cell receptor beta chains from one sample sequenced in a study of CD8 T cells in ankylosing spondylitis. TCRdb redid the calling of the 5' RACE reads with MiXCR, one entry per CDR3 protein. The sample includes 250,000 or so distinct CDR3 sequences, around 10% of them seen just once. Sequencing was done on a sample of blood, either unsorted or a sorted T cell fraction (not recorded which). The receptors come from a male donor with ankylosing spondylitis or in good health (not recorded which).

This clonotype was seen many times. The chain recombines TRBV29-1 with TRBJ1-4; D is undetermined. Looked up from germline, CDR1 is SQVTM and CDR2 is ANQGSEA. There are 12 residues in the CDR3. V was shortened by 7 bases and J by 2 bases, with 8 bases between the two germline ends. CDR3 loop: CSAGRTNEKLFF. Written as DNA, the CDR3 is TGCAGCGCCGGACGGACTAATGAAAAACTGTTTTTT.

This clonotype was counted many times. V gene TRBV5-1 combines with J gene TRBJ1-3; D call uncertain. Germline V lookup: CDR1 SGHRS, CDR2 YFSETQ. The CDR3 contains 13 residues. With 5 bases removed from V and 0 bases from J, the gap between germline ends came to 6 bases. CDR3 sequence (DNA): TGCGCCAGCAGTGTTGACTCTGGAAACACCATATATTTT. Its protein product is CASSVDSGNTIYF.

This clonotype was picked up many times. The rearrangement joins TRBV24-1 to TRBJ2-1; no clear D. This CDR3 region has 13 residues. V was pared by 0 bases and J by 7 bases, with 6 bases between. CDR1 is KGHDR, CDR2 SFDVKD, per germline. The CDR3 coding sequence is TGTGCCACCAGTGATTTGATCGGGAATGAGCAGTTCTTC. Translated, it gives CATSDLIGNEQFF.

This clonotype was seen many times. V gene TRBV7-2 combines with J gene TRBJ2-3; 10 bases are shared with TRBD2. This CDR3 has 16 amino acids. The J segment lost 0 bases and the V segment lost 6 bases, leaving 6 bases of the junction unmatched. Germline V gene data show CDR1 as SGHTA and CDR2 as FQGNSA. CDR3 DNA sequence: TGTGCCAGCAGGAGGACTAGCGGAGCTAGCACAGATACGCAGTATTTT. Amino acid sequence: CASRRTSGASTDTQYF.

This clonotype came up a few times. The CDR3 DNA follows: TGTGCCTGGACATACTATACAGGGGGCAGGTCACCCCTCCACTTT. Protein: CAWTYYTGGRSPLHF. This chain joins TRBV30 and TRBJ1-6; 9 bases map to TRBD1. V trimming: 4 bases; J trimming: 10 bases; junction bases outside the gene matches: 11. From germline, CDR1 is GTSNPN and CDR2 SVGIG (reference sequence). This CDR3 is built from 15 residues. Together with reference TRBV30 and TRBJ1-6, the CDR3 gives the full variable domain: SQTIHQWPATLVQPVGSPLSLECTVEGTSNPNLYWYRQAAGRGLQLLFYSVGIGQISSEVPQNLSASRPQDRQFILSSKKLLLSDSGFYLCAWTYYTGGRSPLHFGNGTRLTVT.

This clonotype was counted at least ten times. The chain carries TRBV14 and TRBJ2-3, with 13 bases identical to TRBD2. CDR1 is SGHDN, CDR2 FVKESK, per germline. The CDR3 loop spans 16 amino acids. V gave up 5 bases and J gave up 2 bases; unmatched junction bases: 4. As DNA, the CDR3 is TGTGCCAGCAGCGGGACTAGCGGGGATAACACAGATACGCAGTATTTT. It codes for CASSGTSGDNTDTQYF.

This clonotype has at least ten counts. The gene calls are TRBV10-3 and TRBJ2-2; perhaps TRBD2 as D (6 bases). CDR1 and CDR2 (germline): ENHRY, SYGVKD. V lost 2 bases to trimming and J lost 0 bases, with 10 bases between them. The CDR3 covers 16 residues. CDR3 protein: CAISEAGHSNTGELFF. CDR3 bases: TGTGCCATCAGTGAGGCGGGGCATTCGAACACCGGGGAGCTGTTTTTT.

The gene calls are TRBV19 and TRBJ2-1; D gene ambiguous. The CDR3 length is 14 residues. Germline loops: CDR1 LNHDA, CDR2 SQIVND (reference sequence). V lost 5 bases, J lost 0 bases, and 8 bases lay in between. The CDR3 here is CASSRPSSYNEQFF. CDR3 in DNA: TGTGCCAGTAGTCGCCCTAGCTCCTACAATGAGCAGTTCTTC.

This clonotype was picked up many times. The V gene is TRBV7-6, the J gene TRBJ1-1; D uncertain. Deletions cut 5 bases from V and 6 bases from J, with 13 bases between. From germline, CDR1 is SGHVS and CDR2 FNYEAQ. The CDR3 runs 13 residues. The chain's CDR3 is CASSPEGGAEAFF. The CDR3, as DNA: TGTGCCAGCAGCCCTGAAGGTGGGGCTGAAGCTTTCTTT.

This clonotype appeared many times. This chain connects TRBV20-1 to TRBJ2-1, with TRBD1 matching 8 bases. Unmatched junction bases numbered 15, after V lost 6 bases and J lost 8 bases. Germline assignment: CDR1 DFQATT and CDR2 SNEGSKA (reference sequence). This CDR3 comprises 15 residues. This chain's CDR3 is CSARRGRGRVDEQFF. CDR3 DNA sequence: TGCAGTGCCCGCAGGGGGCGGGGCCGCGTAGATGAGCAGTTCTTC.

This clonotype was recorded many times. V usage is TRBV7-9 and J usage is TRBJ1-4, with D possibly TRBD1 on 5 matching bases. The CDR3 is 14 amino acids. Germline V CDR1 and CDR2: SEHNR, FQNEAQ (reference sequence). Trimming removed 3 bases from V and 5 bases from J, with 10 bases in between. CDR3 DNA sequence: TGTGCCAGCAGCTTTACATGGGGGAATGAAAAACTGTTTTTT. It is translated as CASSFTWGNEKLFF. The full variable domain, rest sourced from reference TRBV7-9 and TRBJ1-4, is DTGVSQNPRHKITKRGQNVTFRCDPISEHNRLYWYRQTLGQGPEFLTYFQNEAQLEKSRLLSDRFSAERPKGSFSTLEIQRTEQGDSAMYLCASSFTWGNEKLFFGSGTQLSVL.

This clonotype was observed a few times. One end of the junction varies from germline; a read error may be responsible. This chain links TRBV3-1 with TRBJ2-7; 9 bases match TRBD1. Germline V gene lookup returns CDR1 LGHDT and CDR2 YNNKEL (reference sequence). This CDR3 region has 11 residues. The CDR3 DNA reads TGTGCCAGCAGCCGGGGGACAGGGTGGGTCTTC. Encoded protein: CASSRGTGWVF.

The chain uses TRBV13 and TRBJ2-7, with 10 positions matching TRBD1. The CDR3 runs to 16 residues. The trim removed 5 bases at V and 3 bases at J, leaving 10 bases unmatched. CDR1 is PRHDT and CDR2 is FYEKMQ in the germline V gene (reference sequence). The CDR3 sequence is CASSESGTGAFYEQYF. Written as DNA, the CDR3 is TGTGCCAGCAGCGAATCCGGGACAGGGGCCTTCTACGAGCAGTACTTC.

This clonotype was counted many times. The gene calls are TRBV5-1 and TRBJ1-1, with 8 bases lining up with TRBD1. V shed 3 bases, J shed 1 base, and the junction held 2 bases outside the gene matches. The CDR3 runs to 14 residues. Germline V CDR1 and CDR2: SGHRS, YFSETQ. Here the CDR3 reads CASSSGTGNTEAFF. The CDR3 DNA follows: TGCGCCAGCAGCTCCGGGACAGGGAACACTGAAGCTTTCTTT.